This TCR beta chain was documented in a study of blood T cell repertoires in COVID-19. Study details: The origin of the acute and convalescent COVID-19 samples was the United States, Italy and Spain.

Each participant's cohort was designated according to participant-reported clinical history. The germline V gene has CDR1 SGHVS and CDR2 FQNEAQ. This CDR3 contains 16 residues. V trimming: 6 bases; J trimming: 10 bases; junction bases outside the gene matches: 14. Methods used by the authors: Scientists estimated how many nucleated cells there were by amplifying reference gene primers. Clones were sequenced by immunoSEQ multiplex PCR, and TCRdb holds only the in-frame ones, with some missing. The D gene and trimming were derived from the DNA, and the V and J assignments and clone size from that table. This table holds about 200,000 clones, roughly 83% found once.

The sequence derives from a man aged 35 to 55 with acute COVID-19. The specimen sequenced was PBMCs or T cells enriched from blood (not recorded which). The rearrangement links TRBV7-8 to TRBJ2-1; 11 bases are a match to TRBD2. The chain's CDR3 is CASSSQTGTSGSEQFF. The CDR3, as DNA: TGTGCCAGCAGTTCCCAGACCGGGACTAGCGGCTCCGAGCAGTTCTTC.